Following are 24 T cell receptor beta chains from one sample sequenced in a study of preoperative IRX-2 immunotherapy in early breast cancer. Method: immunoSEQ multiplex PCR; TCRdb's copy keeps in-frame clones and lacks some. The sample consists of about 89,000 clones, about nine tenths of them appearing once. Specified treatment: preoperative locoregional IRX-2 cytokine immunotherapy. The sample here was tumor tissue, taken after IRX-2 immunotherapy. All receptors come from a human donor with breast cancer.

The chain links TRBV30 to TRBJ1-5, with D unclear. The CDR3 length is 12 residues. Germline-derived CDR1 and CDR2 are GTSNPN and SVGIG (reference sequence). Trimming stripped 3 bases from V and 2 bases from J, with 5 bases between. In DNA form, the CDR3 reads TGTGCCTGGAGCAGCGGCAATCAGCCCCAGCATTTT. This codes for CAWSSGNQPQHF.

This clone was observed once. The V and J genes are TRBV19 and TRBJ1-3, with D possibly TRBD1 on 5 matching bases. Trimming shortened V by 5 bases and J by 3 bases, and 17 bases separated the two germline ends. There are 16 residues in the CDR3. Per germline, CDR1 LNHDA and CDR2 SQIVND (reference sequence). The CDR3 loop reads CASSPAEGLDGNTIYF. The CDR3 bases are TGTGCCAGTAGTCCCGCAGAGGGGTTGGATGGAAACACCATATATTTT.

The V and J genes are TRBV15 and TRBJ1-3, with D unresolved. CDR1 and CDR2 (germline): LNHNV, YYDKDF (reference sequence). Trimming removed 0 bases from V and 0 bases from J, with 6 bases in between. This CDR3 region has 15 residues. The CDR3 loop reads CATSRDKGSGNTIYF. Written as DNA, the CDR3 is TGTGCCACCAGCAGAGATAAAGGCTCTGGAAACACCATATATTTT.

The chain is built from TRBV19 and TRBJ1-5; no definite D call. Trimming left V 1 base short and J 8 bases short, with 9 bases between. Germline-derived CDR1 and CDR2 are LNHDA and SQIVND (reference sequence). There are 13 residues in the CDR3. The CDR3 spells CASSIVSWEPQHF. CDR3 in DNA: TGTGCCAGTAGTATAGTCAGCTGGGAGCCCCAGCATTTT.

This chain joins TRBV5-1 and TRBJ2-2; 9 bases match TRBD2. The CDR3 has 15 amino acids. Germline V gives CDR1 SGHRS, CDR2 YFSETQ. V shed 4 bases, J shed 4 bases, and the junction held 5 bases outside the gene matches. The CDR3 coding sequence is TGCGCCAGCAGCCTCCTAGCGGGAAGCACCGGGGAGCTGTTTTTT. Translating it yields CASSLLAGSTGELFF.

The J gene is TRBJ1-1, the V gene TRBV19; D uncertain. Trimming cost V 8 bases and J 1 base, with 5 bases left between them. The germline gives CDR1 LNHDA, CDR2 SQIVND (reference sequence). CDR3 length equals 11 residues. CDR3 sequence (DNA): TGTGCCAGTGCAGGGAACACTGAAGCTTTCTTT. Encoded protein: CASAGNTEAFF.

This clone appeared a few times. The chain employs TRBV5-1 and TRBJ2-2, with TRBD2 as a possible D gene (6 bases). CDR3 length equals 18 residues. Deletions cut 2 bases from V and 2 bases from J, with 19 bases between. The germline CDR1 and CDR2 sequences are SGHRS and YFSETQ. CDR3 DNA: TGCGCCAGCAGCTTCCGACTAGTCAGCCTTTCCAACACCGGGGAGCTGTTTTTT. Translated: CASSFRLVSLSNTGELFF.

In its sample, this clone was seen once. V is TRBV28 and J is TRBJ1-5; TRBD1 agrees at 7 bases. V was pared by 5 bases and J by 1 base, with 5 bases of the junction left unmatched. The CDR3 spans 15 residues. Per the germline V gene, CDR1 is MDHEN and CDR2 is SYDVKM. This CDR3 reads CASSHRGPSNQPQHF. In nucleotides, the CDR3 is TGTGCCAGCAGTCACAGGGGCCCGAGCAATCAGCCCCAGCATTTT.

This chain uses TRBV23-1 with TRBJ2-3, with 7 bases identical to TRBD1. TRBV23-1 is classed as an ORF, of uncertain function. V was clipped by 3 bases and J by 2 bases; unmatched bases: 17. This CDR3 is 19 amino acids long. The CDR3 DNA is TGCGCCAGCAGTCAGGCGACGCTAGGGACAGACAAAACCACAGATACGCAGTATTTT. Protein sequence: CASSQATLGTDKTTDTQYF.

The gene calls are TRBV10-1 and TRBJ2-3; D call uncertain. Germline V lookup: CDR1 WNHNN, CDR2 SYGVQD (reference sequence). Deletions cut 4 bases from V and 2 bases from J, with 13 bases between. The CDR3 consists of 15 residues. In nucleotides, the CDR3 is TGCGCCAGCAGTGTCTCCCCTTTGTTCACAGATACGCAGTATTTT. Amino acids: CASSVSPLFTDTQYF.

The chain couples TRBV18 to TRBJ1-2; TRBD1 aligns across 10 bases. Germline trimming cut 2 bases from V and 3 bases from J; bases unmatched to any gene: 3. The CDR3 loop spans 15 amino acids. Germline V CDR1 and CDR2: KGHSH, LQKENI. CDR3 in amino acids: CASSPTTGGDYGYTF. Here the CDR3 DNA reads TGTGCCAGCTCACCAACGACAGGGGGCGACTATGGCTACACCTTC.

CDR3 residues: CASSAGTQRWNEQFF. For the CDR3, the DNA is TGTGCCAGTAGTGCCGGGACCCAGAGGTGGAATGAGCAGTTCTTC. This chain links TRBV19 with TRBJ2-1, with D perhaps assigned TRBD1 or TRBD2 (5 bases each). The CDR3 loop spans 15 amino acids. Trimming removed 5 bases at V and 7 bases at J, with 18 bases between. Germline V gene sequence: CDR1 LNHDA, CDR2 SQIVND (reference sequence). Full variable domain (rest looked up from reference TRBV19 and TRBJ2-1): DGGITQSPKYLFRKEGQNVTLSCEQNLNHDAMYWYRQDPGQGLRLIYYSQIVNDFQKGDIAEGYSVSREKKESFPLTVTSAQKNPTAFYLCASSAGTQRWNEQFFGPGTRLTVL.

CDR3 loop: CASSYAVETQYF. The CDR3 nucleotides read TGTGCCAGCAGTTACGCGGTGGAGACCCAGTACTTC. The chain joins TRBV6-8 to TRBJ2-5; D gene ambiguous. CDR1 is MNHGY and CDR2 is SAAAGT in the germline V gene. The germline V and J ends were trimmed by 2 bases and 5 bases, with 6 bases remaining between them. This CDR3 region has 12 residues.

The gene calls are TRBV25-1 and TRBJ2-6; no definite D call. Germline assignment: CDR1 MGHDK and CDR2 SYGVNS. The CDR3 contains 17 residues. V was trimmed by 1 base and J by 0 bases, leaving 10 bases between them. The CDR3 DNA is TGTGCCAGCAGTGAATTAAGCCCGTACTCTGGGGCCAACGTCCTGACTTTC. Amino acid sequence: CASSELSPYSGANVLTF.

CDR3 loop: CASSWGVRQPQHF. CDR3 coding DNA: TGTGCCAGTAGTTGGGGGGTGAGGCAGCCCCAGCATTTT. The gene calls are TRBV19 and TRBJ1-5; TRBD1 is a possible D gene (5 bases). Per the germline V gene, CDR1 is LNHDA and CDR2 is SQIVND (reference sequence). V lost 5 bases and J 7 bases, leaving 12 bases between the germline ends. CDR3 length: 13 residues.

This clone was picked up one time. V usage is TRBV11-3 and J usage is TRBJ1-3; no definite D call. V was pared by 3 bases and J by 4 bases, with 16 bases between. The CDR3 totals 16 residues. Germline V gives CDR1 SGHNT, CDR2 YENEEA. The CDR3 loop is CASSFAQISAGNTIYF. The CDR3 nucleotides read TGTGCCAGCAGCTTCGCCCAGATAAGCGCCGGAAACACCATATATTTT.

The gene calls are TRBV28 and TRBJ1-5; unclear D gene. Per germline, CDR1 MDHEN and CDR2 SYDVKM. The CDR3 is 14 amino acids. V was trimmed by 5 bases and J by 4 bases, leaving 12 bases between them. The CDR3 nucleotides are TGTGCCAGCAGTCTCTCCAGTGCTAATCAGCCCCAGCATTTT. Translating it yields CASSLSSANQPQHF.

The chain is built from TRBV5-1 and TRBJ1-1; possible D gene TRBD1, 5 bases. The V end lost 2 bases, the J end lost 2 bases, and 10 bases lay between the germline ends. Germline V lookup: CDR1 SGHRS, CDR2 YFSETQ. The CDR3 has 14 amino acids. For the CDR3, the DNA is TGCGCCAGCAGCTTATGGCAGGGTAACACTGAAGCTTTCTTT. Encoded protein: CASSLWQGNTEAFF.

This chain joins TRBV12-5 and TRBJ2-1, with TRBD2 matching 7 bases. Per the germline V gene, CDR1 is LGHNT and CDR2 is FRNRAP. This CDR3 region has 17 residues. The V segment lost 1 base and the J segment 4 bases; nucleotides outside the gene matches: 10. The CDR3, as DNA: TGTGCTAGTGGTTTGGCGTCCCTTGGGGGGGGGTACAATGAGCAGTTCTTC. Translation gives CASGLASLGGGYNEQFF.

V gene TRBV15 combines with J gene TRBJ1-1; a weak D match, TRBD1 (5 bases). This CDR3 is built from 15 residues. CDR1 is LNHNV, CDR2 YYDKDF, per germline (reference sequence). V lost 1 base to trimming and J lost 7 bases, with 16 bases between them. In nucleotides, the CDR3 is TGTGCCACCAGCAGAGGACCGGGACGTATCGATGAAGCTTTCTTT. As protein: CATSRGPGRIDEAFF. The whole variable domain, remainder taken from reference TRBV15 and TRBJ1-1, is DAMVIQNPRYQVTQFGKPVTLSCSQTLNHNVMYWYQQKSSQAPKLLFHYYDKDFNNEADTPDNFQSRRPNTSFCFLDIRSPGLGDTAMYLCATSRGPGRIDEAFFGQGTRLTVV.

The chain is built from TRBV7-7 and TRBJ2-7; 10 positions agree with TRBD1. V gave up 4 bases and J gave up 4 bases; unmatched junction bases: 7. The CDR3 is made up of 15 amino acids. Germline V gene data show CDR1 as SSHAT and CDR2 as FNYEAQ (reference sequence). The CDR3 protein is CASSWRGQGFYEQYF. The CDR3 DNA sequence: TGTGCCAGCAGCTGGAGGGGACAGGGGTTTTACGAGCAGTACTTC.

The gene calls are TRBV28 and TRBJ2-7; D call uncertain. Germline-derived CDR1 and CDR2 are MDHEN and SYDVKM. Trimming removed 4 bases from V and 10 bases from J, with 14 bases in between. The CDR3 spans 12 residues. The CDR3, as DNA: TGTGCCAGCAGTTCTACAGCAAATCCCCAGTACTTC. It codes for CASSSTANPQYF.

CDR3 amino acids: CASSPSQRDTQYF. The CDR3 bases are TGTGCCAGCTCACCTAGTCAGCGAGATACGCAGTATTTT. The chain combines TRBV18 with TRBJ2-3; D not certain. The germline V gene has CDR1 KGHSH and CDR2 LQKENI. V shed 3 bases and J shed 5 bases, with 9 bases lying between them. This CDR3 spans 13 amino acids.

This clone was seen a single time. The V call is TRBV11-3, the J call TRBJ1-1; 8 bases match TRBD1. With 5 bases clipped from V and 4 bases from J, the junction kept 9 bases outside the gene matches. Germline V gives CDR1 SGHNT, CDR2 YENEEA. The CDR3 length is 15 residues. In nucleotides, the CDR3 is TGTGCCAGCAGCAGCTACAGGGGGGTGGGCACTGAAGCTTTCTTT. This codes for CASSSYRGVGTEAFF.